This T cell receptor beta chain was captured by sequencing in a study of Ad26.COV2.S vaccination and SARS-CoV-2 variants (dated by TCRdb to 2020 to 2023). With respect to the entire study: Donors in the vaccine arm were drawn from COV1001, a phase I-IIa trial of Ad26.COV2.S in healthy adults that was multicentre, randomized, double-blind and placebo-controlled. Sequencing of the TCRbeta repertoire served to evaluate the specificity and breadth of SARS-CoV-2-reactive T cell receptors following Ad26.COV2.S vaccination. A total of some 30 samples were included in the TCR-sequenced set, comprising 19 Ad26.COV2.S vaccine recipients, 5 placebo recipients and 8 SARS-CoV-2 convalescent individuals. Investigators remained blinded to trial group allocation during experiments and outcome assessment. Ad26.COV2.S was given intramuscularly at 5x10^10 or 1x10^11 viral particles, as a single shot or as two shots 56 days apart. Trial participants were randomized into five groups of five, in which low-dose or high-dose Ad26.COV2.S was given once or twice, or placebo was given on both occasions. Overall study outcomes, separate from this receptor: Ad26.COV2.S recipients had higher spike-specific TCR breadth than placebo recipients (P = 0.0014). The study was not powered for comparison of responses between vaccine doses or regimens. Non-spike TCR breadth was comparable between vaccine and placebo recipients, consistent with the vaccine containing only spike. The authors noted that total T cell responses may have been underestimated by the TCR breadth and depth analyses. After vaccination, substantial breadth of spike-specific CD8+ and CD4+ T cell responses was reported.

The treatment or condition label, as the study defines it: 15 to 20 received Ad26.COV2.S at low or high dose, single or two shots; five or six received placebo; per-sample allocation not given. Repertoires of vaccine and placebo recipients were sequenced from samples taken on day 63 after the first injection. Cohort 1b enrolled about 25 adults aged 18-55 years at a single site in Boston, USA, between 29 July and 7 August 2020. Ad26.COV2.S was a replication-incompetent adenovirus type 26 vector expressing a prefusion-stabilized SARS-CoV-2 spike protein from the original Wuhan strain. As regards this clone: The specificity of this receptor is unknown. Per-nucleotide qualities are absent, and no much larger clonotype sits a single base away.

The immunoSEQ Assay was used to sequence TCRbeta CDR3 regions. After extraction, genomic DNA underwent amplification by bias-controlled multiplex PCR, followed by high-throughput sequencing. The authors processed their data as follows. To quantify the absolute abundance of every unique TCRbeta CDR3 region, sequences were collapsed and filtered. T cell fraction was estimated by normalizing TCRbeta template counts to usable DNA, which was measured by amplifying reference genes present in all nucleated cells. Repertoire TCRs were annotated as SARS-CoV-2-specific by exact matching of V gene, CDR3 amino acid sequence and J gene to a known reactive TCR set. MIRA supplied the reference SARS-CoV-2 TCR set, which was filtered for enrichment in COVID-19-positive ImmuneCODE repertoires so that public or cross-reactive TCRs were removed. Using the MIRA antigens, annotated TCRs were further analysed by specific ORF or by position within an ORF. Breadth was defined as the number of annotated unique rearrangements divided by the total number of unique productive rearrangements, and depth was defined as the summed frequency of the annotated unique rearrangements. Two-sided Wilcoxon rank-sum tests were used to compare TCR breadth between groups. The immuneACCESS repertoire file appears here via TCRdb, limited to in-frame rearrangements. These files lack a portion of the clones; in checked studies, under half of the deficit traces to unresolved V genes, and the cause of the others is not known. The DNA gave D and trimming, while V, J and clone size come from that table. This sample comprises some 350,000 clones, around 83% of them detected only once. 2.5% to 3.5% of the sample lies in the top ten.

The CDR3 contains 14 residues, cysteine and phenylalanine counted. Only the CDR3 portion is preserved as DNA: 42 bases, with reading frame beginning at the first base. Via the germline V gene (reference sequence), CDR1 is LNHDA and CDR2 SQIVND. V loses 5 bases, J loses 3 bases, and the germline ends lie 8 bases apart. The chain is made from TRBV19 and TRBJ1-6; no D gene can be assigned with confidence. The source is a person between 18 and 60 years old who received the Ad26.COV2.S COVID-19 vaccine or a placebo. The specimen was peripheral blood, collected in a trial of Ad26.COV2.S vaccine versus placebo. Here the CDR3 is given as CASSGAYYNSPLHF. In nucleotide form, the sequence is TGTGCCAGTAGTGGAGCCTACTATAATTCACCCCTCCACTTT.